Sample share makes the clone carrying this T cell receptor (beta chain) medium-sized. As yet, its antigen is unknown. The data originate from a study of T cells in localized non-small cell lung cancer. General observations from the study: Owing to sequencing of a solitary tumor region, heterogeneity cannot be discounted. Patients showing higher blood T cell density tended to see longer overall survival. Adjacent uninvolved lung had the highest clonality, suggesting focused antigen responses. Appearing in adjacent lung were a median roughly 60 of the top 100 tumor clones.

Profiling relied on immunoSEQ multiplex PCR, and the TCRdb table lists in-frame clones only, not all of them. The sample contains 5,600 or so clones, more than 25% of which appear only once. The sample here was lung tumor tissue, taken before any cancer treatment. The clonotype comes from a female donor older than 55 with stage I lung adenocarcinoma.

The DNA of the CDR3 is TGTGCCAGCGCGGGACAAACTAACTATGGCTACACCTTC. This encodes CASAGQTNYGYTF. This chain uses TRBV9 with TRBJ1-2; weak D call: TRBD1 (6 bases). CDR1 is SGDLS, CDR2 YYNGEE, per germline. V was pared by 7 bases and J by 0 bases, with 10 bases between. This CDR3 spans 13 amino acids.